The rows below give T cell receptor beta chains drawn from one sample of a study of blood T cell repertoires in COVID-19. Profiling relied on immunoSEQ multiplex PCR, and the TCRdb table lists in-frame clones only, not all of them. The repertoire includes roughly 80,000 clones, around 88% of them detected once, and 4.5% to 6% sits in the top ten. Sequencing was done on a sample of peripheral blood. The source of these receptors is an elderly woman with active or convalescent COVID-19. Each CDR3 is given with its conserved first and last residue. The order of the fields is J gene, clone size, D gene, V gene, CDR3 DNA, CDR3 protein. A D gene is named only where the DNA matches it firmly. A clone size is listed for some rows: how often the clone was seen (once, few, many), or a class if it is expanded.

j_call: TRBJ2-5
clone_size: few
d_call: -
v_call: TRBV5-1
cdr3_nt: TGCGCCAGCAGCTTGCGCGGGGTGGGGCAAGAGACCCAGTACTTC
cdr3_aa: CASSLRGVGQETQYF

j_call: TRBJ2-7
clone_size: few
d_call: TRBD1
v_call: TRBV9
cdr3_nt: TGTGCCAGCAGCGGAGCCCTCCCGGGACAGGGGGCCTACGAGCAGTACTTC
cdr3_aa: CASSGALPGQGAYEQYF

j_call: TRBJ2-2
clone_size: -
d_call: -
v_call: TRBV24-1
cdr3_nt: TGTGCCACCAGTGAGGCTGACAGGCCGAACACCGGGGAGCTGTTTTTT
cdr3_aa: CATSEADRPNTGELFF

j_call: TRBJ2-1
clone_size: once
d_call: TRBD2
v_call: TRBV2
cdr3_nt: TGTGCCAGCAGTGAAGCGGGACAAGGGCTCGAGGGACTAGCGTTCCATGAGCAGTTCTTC
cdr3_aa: CASSEAGQGLEGLAFHEQFF

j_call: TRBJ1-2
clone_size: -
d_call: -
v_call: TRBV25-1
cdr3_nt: TGTGCCAGCAGTGAATATGGGAGTGTGACCTTC
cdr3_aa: CASSEYGSVTF

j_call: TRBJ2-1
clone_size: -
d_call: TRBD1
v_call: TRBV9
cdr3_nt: TGTGCCAGCAGCGTAGCTATGGGACAGAACAATGAGCAGTTCTTC
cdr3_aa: CASSVAMGQNNEQFF

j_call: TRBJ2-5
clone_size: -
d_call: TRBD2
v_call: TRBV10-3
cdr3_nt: TGTGCCATCGGCCCGGGACTAGCGGGGGGGCGAGAGACCCAGTACTTC
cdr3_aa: CAIGPGLAGGRETQYF

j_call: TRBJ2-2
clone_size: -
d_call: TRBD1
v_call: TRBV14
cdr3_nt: TGTGCCAGCAGCCTTTTCTTGCGTACAGGGGCCGGGGAGCTGTTTTTT
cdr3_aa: CASSLFLRTGAGELFF

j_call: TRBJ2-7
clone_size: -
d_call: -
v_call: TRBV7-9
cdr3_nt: TGTGCCAGCAGCTTTCAGCAGGGATCCACCTACGAGCAGTACTTC
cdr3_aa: CASSFQQGSTYEQYF

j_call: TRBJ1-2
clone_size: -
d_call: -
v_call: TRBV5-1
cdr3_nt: TGCGCCAGCAGCTATGGACAGACTAAGGGGTATGGCTACACCTTC
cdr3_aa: CASSYGQTKGYGYTF

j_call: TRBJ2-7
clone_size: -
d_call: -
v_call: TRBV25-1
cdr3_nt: TGTGCCAGCAGTGCCGGAGGATATTTGGGCTCCTACGAGCAGTACTTC
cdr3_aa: CASSAGGYLGSYEQYF

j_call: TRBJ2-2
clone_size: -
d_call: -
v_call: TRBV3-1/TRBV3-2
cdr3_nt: TGTGCCAGCAGCCAAAGGGGCCTAGCCGGGGAGCTGTTTTTT
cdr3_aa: CASSQRGLAGELFF

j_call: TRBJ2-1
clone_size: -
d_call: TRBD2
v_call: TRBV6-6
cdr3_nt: TGTGCCAGCAGTTCTCGACTAGCGGGAGGGAGTGAGCAGTTCTTC
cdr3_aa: CASSSRLAGGSEQFF

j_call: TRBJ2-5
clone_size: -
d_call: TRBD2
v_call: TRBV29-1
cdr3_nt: TGCAGCGTCGCACCCAGGAGCGGGGACCAAGAGACCCAGTACTTC
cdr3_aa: CSVAPRSGDQETQYF

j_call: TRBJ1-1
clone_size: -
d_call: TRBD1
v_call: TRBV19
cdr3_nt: TGTGCCAGTAGTATTGGAGGACAGGGGAGATCTAAAGCTTTCTTT
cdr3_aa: CASSIGGQGRSKAFF

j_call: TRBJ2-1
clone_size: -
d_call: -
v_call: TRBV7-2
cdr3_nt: TGTGCCAGCAGCTTAATCCGGGACAATGAGCAGTTCTTC
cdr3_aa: CASSLIRDNEQFF

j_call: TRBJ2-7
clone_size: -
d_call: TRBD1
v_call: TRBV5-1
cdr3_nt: TGCGCCAGCAGCCATGGACAGGGGCAGTACTTC
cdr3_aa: CASSHGQGQYF

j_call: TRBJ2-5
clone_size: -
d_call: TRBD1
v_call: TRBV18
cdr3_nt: TGTGCCAGCTCAGCGCGACAGGGGGGAGAGACCCAGTACTTC
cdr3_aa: CASSARQGGETQYF

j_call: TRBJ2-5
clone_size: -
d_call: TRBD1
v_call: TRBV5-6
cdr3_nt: TGTGCCAGCAGCAACAGGGGCGCAGAGACCCAGTACTTC
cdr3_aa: CASSNRGAETQYF

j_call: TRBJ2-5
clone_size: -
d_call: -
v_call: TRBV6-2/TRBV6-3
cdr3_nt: TGTGCCAGCGGTTTTTCCAGGGGATTCGGAGAGACCCAGTACTTC
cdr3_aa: CASGFSRGFGETQYF

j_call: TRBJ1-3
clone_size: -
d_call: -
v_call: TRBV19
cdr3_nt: TGTGCCAGCAGACAGAGCTCTGGAAACACCATATATTTT
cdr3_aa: CASRQSSGNTIYF

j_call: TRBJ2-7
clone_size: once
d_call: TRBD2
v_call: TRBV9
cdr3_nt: TGTGCCAGCAGCGTAGCGTCTAGCGGGAGCTCCTACGAGCAGTACTTC
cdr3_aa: CASSVASSGSSYEQYF

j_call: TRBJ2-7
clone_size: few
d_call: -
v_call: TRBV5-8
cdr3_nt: TGTGCCAGCAGCTTACCTACAGGGTCCTCCTACGAGCAGTACTTC
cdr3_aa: CASSLPTGSSYEQYF

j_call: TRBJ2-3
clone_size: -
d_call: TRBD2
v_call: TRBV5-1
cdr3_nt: TGCGCCAGCAGCTTGGCAATCTTAGCGGGAGGGCCCCGCACAGATACGCAGTATTTT
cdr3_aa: CASSLAILAGGPRTDTQYF

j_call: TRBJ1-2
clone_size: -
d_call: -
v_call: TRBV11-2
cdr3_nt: TGTGCCAGCAGCCCCGGGACACACAAAAGGAGCTACACCTTC
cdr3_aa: CASSPGTHKRSYTF

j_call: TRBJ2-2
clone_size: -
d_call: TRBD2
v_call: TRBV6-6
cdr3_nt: TGTGCCAGCAGTTACGGTCTAGCGGACACCGGGGAGCTGTTTTTT
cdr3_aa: CASSYGLADTGELFF

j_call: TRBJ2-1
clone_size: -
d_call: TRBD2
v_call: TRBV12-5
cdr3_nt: TGTGCTAGTGCCCTAGGGACTAGCGGGAGAAATGAGCAGTTCTTC
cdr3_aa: CASALGTSGRNEQFF

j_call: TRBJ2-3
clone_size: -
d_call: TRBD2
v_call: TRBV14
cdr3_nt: TGTGCCAGCAGCCAGGATAGCGGGGGGGCTTCCACAGATACGCAGTATTTT
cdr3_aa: CASSQDSGGASTDTQYF

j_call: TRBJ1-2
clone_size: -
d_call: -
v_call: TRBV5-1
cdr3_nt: TGCGCCAGCAGCTTCCGGGAGGGTGGCTACACCTTC
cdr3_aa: CASSFREGGYTF

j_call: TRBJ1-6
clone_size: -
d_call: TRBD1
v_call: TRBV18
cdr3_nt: TGTGCCAGCTCACGGATCACAGGGGGCGATTCACCCCTCCACTTT
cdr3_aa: CASSRITGGDSPLHF

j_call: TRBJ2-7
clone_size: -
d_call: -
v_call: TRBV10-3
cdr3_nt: TGTGCCATCAGTGAGAACTCGGCCTACGAGCAGTACTTC
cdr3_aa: CAISENSAYEQYF

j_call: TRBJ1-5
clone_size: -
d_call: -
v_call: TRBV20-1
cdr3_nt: TGCAGTGCTAGAGACCAACAGCCCCAGCATTTT
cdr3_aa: CSARDQQPQHF

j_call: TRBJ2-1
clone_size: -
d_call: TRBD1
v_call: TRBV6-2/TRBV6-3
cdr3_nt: TGTGCCAGCAGTAGACGCTCAACCGGGACAGGGTCGATTGAGCAGTTCTTC
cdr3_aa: CASSRRSTGTGSIEQFF

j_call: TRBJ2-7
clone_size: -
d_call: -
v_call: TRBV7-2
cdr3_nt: TGTGCCAGCAGCTTAGAGTCGGGAATTTCCTACGAGCAGTACTTC
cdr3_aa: CASSLESGISYEQYF

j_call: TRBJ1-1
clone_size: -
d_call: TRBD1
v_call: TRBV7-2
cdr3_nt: TGTGCCAGCAGCCCGAGGACAGGGGCGAACACTGAAGCTTTCTTT
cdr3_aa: CASSPRTGANTEAFF

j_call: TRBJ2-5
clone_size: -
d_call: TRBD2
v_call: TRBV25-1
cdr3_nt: TGTGCCAGCAAAAGACTAGCGGGAGGCCAAGAGACCCAGTACTTC
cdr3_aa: CASKRLAGGQETQYF

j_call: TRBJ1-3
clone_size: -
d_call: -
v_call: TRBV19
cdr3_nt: TGTGCCAGTAGGACGGGTGACAGGAGCTCTGGAAACACCATATATTTT
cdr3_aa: CASRTGDRSSGNTIYF

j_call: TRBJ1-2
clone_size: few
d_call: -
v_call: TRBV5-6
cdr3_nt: TGTGCCAGCAGTTCGAGGAACGGCTACACCTTC
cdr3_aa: CASSSRNGYTF

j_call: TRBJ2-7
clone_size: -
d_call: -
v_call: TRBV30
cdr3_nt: TGTGCCTGGGCGATCAGGGTATCCTACGAGCAGTACTTC
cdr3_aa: CAWAIRVSYEQYF

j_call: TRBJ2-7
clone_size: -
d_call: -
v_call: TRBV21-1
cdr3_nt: TGTGCCAGCAGCTCCCCGACAGGGGCCTACGAGCAGTACTTC
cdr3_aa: CASSSPTGAYEQYF

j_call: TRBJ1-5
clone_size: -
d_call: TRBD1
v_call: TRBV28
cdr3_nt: TGTGCCAGCAGTTTAGAGGGGGCGGGCAATCAGCCCCAGCATTTT
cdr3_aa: CASSLEGAGNQPQHF

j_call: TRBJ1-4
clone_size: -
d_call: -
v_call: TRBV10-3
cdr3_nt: TGTGCCATCAGTGTAGGAGGCGGGGGTGAAAAACTGTTTTTT
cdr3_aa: CAISVGGGGEKLFF

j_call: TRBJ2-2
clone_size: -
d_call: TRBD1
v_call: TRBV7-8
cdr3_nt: TGTGCCAGCAGTCCGGCAGGGGGCGCCCCCGGGGAGCTGTTTTTT
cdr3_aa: CASSPAGGAPGELFF

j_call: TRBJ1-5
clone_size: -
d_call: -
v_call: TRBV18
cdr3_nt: TGTGCCAGCTCATCATCGCAGGGTGACAGCAATCAGCCCCAGCATTTT
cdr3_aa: CASSSSQGDSNQPQHF

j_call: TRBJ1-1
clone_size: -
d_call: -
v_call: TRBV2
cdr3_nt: TGTGCCAGCAGAGCAGGGTCCCCCACTGAAGCTTTCTTT
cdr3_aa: CASRAGSPTEAFF

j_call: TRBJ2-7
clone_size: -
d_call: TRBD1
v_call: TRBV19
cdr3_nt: TGTGCCAAGCTAGCCGGGACAGGAGGAGGGATCCGCTCGGACGAGCAGTACTTC
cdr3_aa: CAKLAGTGGGIRSDEQYF

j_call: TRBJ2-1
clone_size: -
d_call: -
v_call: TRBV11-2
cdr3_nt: TGTGCCAGCAGCTTAGGGCAGTACAATGAGCAGTTCTTC
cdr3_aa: CASSLGQYNEQFF

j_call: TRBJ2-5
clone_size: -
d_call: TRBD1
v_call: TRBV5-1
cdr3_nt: TGCGCCAGCAGCCGCGACAGGGTGGTGACCCAGTACTTC
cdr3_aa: CASSRDRVVTQYF

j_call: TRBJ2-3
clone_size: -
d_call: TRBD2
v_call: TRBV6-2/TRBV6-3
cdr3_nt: TGTGCCAGCAGTTTGTTTGGACTAGCCATAGCAGATACGCAGTATTTT
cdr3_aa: CASSLFGLAIADTQYF

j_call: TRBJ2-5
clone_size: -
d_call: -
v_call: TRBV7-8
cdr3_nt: TGTGCCAGCAGCTTAGTTCCTAGCACGGCGCAGACCCAGTACTTC
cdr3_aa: CASSLVPSTAQTQYF